The table lists the clone carrying this T cell receptor (beta chain) with a few counts. This sample is part of a study of radiation and T cells in renal cell carcinoma. Noted treatment: treatment-naive control, cytoreductive nephrectomy. Generated by immunoSEQ multiplex PCR, the TCRdb table keeps only in-frame clones and is missing some. The sample has around 20,000 clones, approximately 59% seen once. Per germline, CDR1 PRHDT and CDR2 FYEKMQ (reference sequence). The CDR3 runs 13 residues. V was cut by 4 bases and J by 3 bases, with 9 bases left in between. This TCR was recovered from a man between 45 and 60 years old with renal cell carcinoma. The chain joins TRBV13 to TRBJ1-1; D is ambiguous. The sequencing used tumor tissue, collected from a patient whose treatment was nephrectomy without radiotherapy. CDR3 sequence reads: CASSSSGYTEAFF. CDR3 DNA sequence: TGTGCCAGCAGCTCGTCGGGTTACACTGAAGCTTTCTTT.